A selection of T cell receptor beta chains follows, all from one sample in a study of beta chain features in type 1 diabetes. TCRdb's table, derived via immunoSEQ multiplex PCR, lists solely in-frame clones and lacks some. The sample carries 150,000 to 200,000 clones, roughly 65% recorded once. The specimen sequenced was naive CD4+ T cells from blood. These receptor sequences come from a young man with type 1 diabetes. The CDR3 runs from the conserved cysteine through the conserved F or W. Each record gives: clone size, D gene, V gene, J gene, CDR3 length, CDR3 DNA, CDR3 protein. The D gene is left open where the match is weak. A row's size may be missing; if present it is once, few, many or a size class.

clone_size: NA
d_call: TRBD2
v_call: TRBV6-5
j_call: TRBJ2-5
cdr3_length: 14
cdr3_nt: TGTGCCAGCAGTTTCGCCGGGACTAAAGAGACCCAGTACTTC
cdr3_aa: CASSFAGTKETQYF

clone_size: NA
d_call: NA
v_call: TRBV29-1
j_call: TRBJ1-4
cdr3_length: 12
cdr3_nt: TGCAGCGTTGAGCATCCTAAAGAAAAACTGTTTTTT
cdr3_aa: CSVEHPKEKLFF

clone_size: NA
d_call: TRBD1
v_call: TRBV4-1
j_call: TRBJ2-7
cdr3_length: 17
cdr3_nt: TGCGCCAGCAGCAAAAGGGGCGAGAGGACAGGGACCTACGAGCAGTACTTC
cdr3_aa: CASSKRGERTGTYEQYF

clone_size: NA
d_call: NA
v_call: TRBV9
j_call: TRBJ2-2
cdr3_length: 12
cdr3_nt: TGTGCCAGCAGCGTATTCACCGGGGAGCTGTTTTTT
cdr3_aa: CASSVFTGELFF

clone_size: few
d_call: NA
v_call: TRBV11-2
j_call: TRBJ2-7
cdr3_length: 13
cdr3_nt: TGTGCCAGCAGCCCCTCGGGACTTAACGAGCAGTACTTC
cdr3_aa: CASSPSGLNEQYF

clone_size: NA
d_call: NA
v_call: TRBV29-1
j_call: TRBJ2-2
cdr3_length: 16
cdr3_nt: TGCAGCGTTGAAGCTTATCAGGGGCGGCACACCGGGGAGCTGTTTTTT
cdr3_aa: CSVEAYQGRHTGELFF

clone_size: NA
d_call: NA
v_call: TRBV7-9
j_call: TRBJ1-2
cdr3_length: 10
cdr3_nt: TGTGCCAGCAGCTTGGCTCCCAGGGACTTC
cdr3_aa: CASSLAPRDF

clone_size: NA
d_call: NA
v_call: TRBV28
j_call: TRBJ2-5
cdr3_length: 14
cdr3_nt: TGTGCCAGCAGTCTGAGGGGGGTCCAAGAGACCCAGTACTTC
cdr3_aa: CASSLRGVQETQYF

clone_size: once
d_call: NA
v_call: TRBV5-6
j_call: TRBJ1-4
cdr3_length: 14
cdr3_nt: TGTGCCAGCAGTTCTTACGGACCCAATGAAAAACTGTTTTTT
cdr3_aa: CASSSYGPNEKLFF

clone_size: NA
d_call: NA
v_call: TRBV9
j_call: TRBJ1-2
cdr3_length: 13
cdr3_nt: TGTGCCAGCAGCCCAAGGGGCACGGATGGCTACACCTTC
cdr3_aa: CASSPRGTDGYTF

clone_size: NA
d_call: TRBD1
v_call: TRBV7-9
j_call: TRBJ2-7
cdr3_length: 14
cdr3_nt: TGTGCCAGCAGCTTAGACAGGGGGCAGGACGAGCAGTACTTC
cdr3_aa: CASSLDRGQDEQYF

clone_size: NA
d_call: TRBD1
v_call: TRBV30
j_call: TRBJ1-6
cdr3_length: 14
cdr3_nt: TGTGCCTGGAGTATGGGACAGGATAATTCACCCCTCCACTTT
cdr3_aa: CAWSMGQDNSPLHF

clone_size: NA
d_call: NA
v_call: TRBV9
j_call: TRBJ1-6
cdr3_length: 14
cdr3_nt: TGTGCCAGCAGCCTGAACAGGGTATCTTCACCCCTCCACTTT
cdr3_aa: CASSLNRVSSPLHF

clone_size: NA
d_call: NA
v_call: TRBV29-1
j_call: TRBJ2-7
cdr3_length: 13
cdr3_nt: TGCAGCGCGCGAGGCTCGGGGGCTGGCGAGCAGTACTTC
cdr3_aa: CSARGSGAGEQYF

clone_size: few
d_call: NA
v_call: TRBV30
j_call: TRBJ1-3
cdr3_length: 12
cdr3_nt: TGTGCCTGGAGTGTACTAGGAAACACCATATATTTT
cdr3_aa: CAWSVLGNTIYF

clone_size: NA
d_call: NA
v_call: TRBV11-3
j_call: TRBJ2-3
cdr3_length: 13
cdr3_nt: TGTGCCAGCAGCTCGCGGACTGGGAATACGCAGTATTTT
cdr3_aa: CASSSRTGNTQYF

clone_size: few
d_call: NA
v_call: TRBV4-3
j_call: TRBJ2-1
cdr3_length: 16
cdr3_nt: TGCGCCAGCAGCCAAGAAATGGACGGTATCTACAATGAGCAGTTCTTC
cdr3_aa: CASSQEMDGIYNEQFF

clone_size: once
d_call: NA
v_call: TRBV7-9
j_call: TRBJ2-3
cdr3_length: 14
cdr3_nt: TGTGCCAGCAGCTGGGCAGGGCCCACAGATACGCAGTATTTT
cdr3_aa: CASSWAGPTDTQYF

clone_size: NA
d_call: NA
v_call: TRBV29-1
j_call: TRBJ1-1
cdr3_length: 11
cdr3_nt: TGCAGCGTCAAAAGGAACACTGAAGCTTTCTTT
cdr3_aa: CSVKRNTEAFF

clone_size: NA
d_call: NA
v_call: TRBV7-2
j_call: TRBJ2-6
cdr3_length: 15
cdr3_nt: TGTGCCAGCAGCTTAACTTCGGCTGGGGCCAACGTCCTGACTTTC
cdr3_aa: CASSLTSAGANVLTF

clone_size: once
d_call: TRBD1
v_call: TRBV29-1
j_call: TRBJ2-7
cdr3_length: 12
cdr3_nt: TGCAGCGTTGGAAAGGGGGCTAACAAGCAGTACTTC
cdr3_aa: CSVGKGANKQYF

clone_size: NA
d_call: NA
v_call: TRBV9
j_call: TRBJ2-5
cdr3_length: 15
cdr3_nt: TGTGCCAGCAGCGCCAAGCCGGGACTGCAAGAGACCCAGTACTTC
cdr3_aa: CASSAKPGLQETQYF

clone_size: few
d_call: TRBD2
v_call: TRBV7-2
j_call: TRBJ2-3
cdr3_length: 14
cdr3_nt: TGTGCCAGCAGCTGGGGGGGTGGCACAGATACGCAGTATTTT
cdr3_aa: CASSWGGGTDTQYF

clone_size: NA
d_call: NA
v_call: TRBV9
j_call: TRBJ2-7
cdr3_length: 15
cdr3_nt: TGTGCCAGCAGCACTCGGGGACTCGAGATGCACGAGCAGTACTTC
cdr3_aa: CASSTRGLEMHEQYF

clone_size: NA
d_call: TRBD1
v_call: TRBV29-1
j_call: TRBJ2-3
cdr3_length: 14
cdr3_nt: TGCAGCGTTGAAGAGACAGGGACCACAGATACGCAGTATTTT
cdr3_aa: CSVEETGTTDTQYF

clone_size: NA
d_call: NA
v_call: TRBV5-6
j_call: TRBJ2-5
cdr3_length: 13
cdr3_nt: TGTGCCAGCAGTTTACAGGGAGCGGAGACCCAGTACTTC
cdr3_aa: CASSLQGAETQYF

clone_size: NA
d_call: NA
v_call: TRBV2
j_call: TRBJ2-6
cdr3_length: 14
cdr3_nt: TGTGCCAGCAGTGACCCCTCTGGGGCCAACGTCCTGACTTTC
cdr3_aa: CASSDPSGANVLTF

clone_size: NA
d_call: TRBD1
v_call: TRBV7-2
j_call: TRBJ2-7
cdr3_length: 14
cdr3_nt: TGTGCCAGCAGCTTCGGACAGGGTTGGTCCGAGCAGTACTTC
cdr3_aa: CASSFGQGWSEQYF

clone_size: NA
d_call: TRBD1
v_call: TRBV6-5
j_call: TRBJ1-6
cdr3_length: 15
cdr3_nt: TGTGCCAGCAGTTTCCTCGGGACAGGGTATTCACCCCTCCACTTT
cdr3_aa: CASSFLGTGYSPLHF

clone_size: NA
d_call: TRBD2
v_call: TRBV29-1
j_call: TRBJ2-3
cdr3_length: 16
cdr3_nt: TGCAGCGTTGAGCGGGGTGGCGGGGGAGTCACAGATACGCAGTATTTT
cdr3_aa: CSVERGGGGVTDTQYF

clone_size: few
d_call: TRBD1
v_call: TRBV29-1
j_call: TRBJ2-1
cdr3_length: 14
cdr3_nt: TGCAGCGTGGCAACCGGGACAGGGTTTAGTGAGCAGTTCTTC
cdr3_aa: CSVATGTGFSEQFF

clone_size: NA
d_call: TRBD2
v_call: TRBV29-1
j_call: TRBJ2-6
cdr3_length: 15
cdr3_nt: TGCAGCGTTCTGGGAGGGACCTCTGGGGCCAACGTCCTGACTTTC
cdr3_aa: CSVLGGTSGANVLTF

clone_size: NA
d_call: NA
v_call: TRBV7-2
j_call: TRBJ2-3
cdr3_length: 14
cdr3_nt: TGTGCCAGCAGCTTAGCGGGGGGGCCCCATACGCAGTATTTT
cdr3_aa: CASSLAGGPHTQYF

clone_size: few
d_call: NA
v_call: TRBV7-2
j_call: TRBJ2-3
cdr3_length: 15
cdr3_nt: TGTGCCAGCAGCTTAGACAGGGCTAGCACAGATACGCAGTATTTT
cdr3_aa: CASSLDRASTDTQYF

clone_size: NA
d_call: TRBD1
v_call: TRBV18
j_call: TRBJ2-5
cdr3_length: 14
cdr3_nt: TGTGCCAGCTCACCGGGACAGTACCAAGAGACCCAGTACTTC
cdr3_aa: CASSPGQYQETQYF